The 5 T cell receptor beta chains listed next were all sequenced from one sample in a study of blood T cell repertoires in COVID-19. The assay was immunoSEQ multiplex PCR, and TCRdb's table has in-frame clones only and misses some. The data contain hundreds of thousands of clones, 80% to 90% of them seen just once; the ten biggest clones take up just over 7%. The material sequenced was peripheral blood. These receptors all come from a woman between 55 and 75 years old with COVID-19, enrolled during active disease.

This chain connects TRBV4-1 to TRBJ1-3; D is ambiguous. The germline gives CDR1 MGHRA, CDR2 YSYEKL. V shed 0 bases and J shed 2 bases, with 8 bases lying between them. The CDR3 runs to 15 residues. This CDR3 reads CASSQDRSPGNTIYF. Written as DNA, the CDR3 is TGCGCCAGCAGCCAAGATCGGAGTCCTGGAAACACCATATATTTT.

The chain couples TRBV29-1 to TRBJ2-7; D uncertain. V shed 2 bases and J shed 6 bases, with 11 bases lying between them. Germline V gene sequence: CDR1 SQVTM, CDR2 ANQGSEA. The CDR3 spans 12 residues. CDR3 amino acids: CSVEPLRGEQYF. In DNA form, the CDR3 reads TGCAGCGTTGAACCCCTACGAGGCGAGCAGTACTTC.

The chain joins TRBV2 to TRBJ2-3; weak D call: TRBD2 (5 bases). The V end was cut by 1 base, the J end by 6 bases, with 14 bases between. The CDR3 extends over 15 amino acids. Per germline, CDR1 SNHLY and CDR2 FYNNEI. CDR3 coding DNA: TGTGCCAGCAGTGAAGGTAGCCCCGGGGATGATACGCAGTATTTT. This sequence encodes CASSEGSPGDDTQYF.

In DNA, the CDR3 is TGTGCCAGCAGCCGGGGGACAGGGGGCACTGAAGCTTTCTTT. Protein product: CASSRGTGGTEAFF. The gene calls are TRBV7-3 and TRBJ1-1, with TRBD1 matching over 11 bases. Per germline, CDR1 SGHTA and CDR2 FQGTGA. The CDR3 contains 14 residues. Losses at the gene ends were 5 bases for V and 4 bases for J; bases not matched to a gene: 3.

The V call is TRBV19, the J call TRBJ2-2; the D gene is possibly TRBD2 (6 bases). This CDR3 contains 17 residues. Trimming removed 9 bases from V and 4 bases from J, with 24 bases in between. Germline V CDR1 and CDR2: LNHDA, SQIVND (reference sequence). CDR3 region: CASEPPLGTWSTGELFF. In nucleotides, the CDR3 is TGTGCCAGCGAACCCCCCCTCGGGACTTGGAGCACCGGGGAGCTGTTTTTT.